This record looks at one T cell receptor (beta chain) sequence and its context. The antigen is unknown. CDR1 SEHNR and CDR2 FQNEAQ come from the germline V gene (reference sequence). The CDR3 has 13 residues. Trimming took 5 bases from V and 0 from J, leaving 7 bases between them. This sample is part of a study of neoadjuvant anti-PD-1 for oral cavity cancer. Across the whole study: Nivolumab at 3 mg/kg was mostly given biweekly, three to four doses, pre-surgery.

Using immunoSEQ multiplex PCR, the repertoire was profiled, and TCRdb retains in-frame clones only, with some absent. This table holds approximately 6,700 clones, 70% to 80% found once. Study-wide results and caveats: Higher pretreatment Treg/Th17 ratios tracked higher pretreatment blood clonality.

This chain links TRBV7-9 with TRBJ2-5, with D perhaps matching TRBD2 (6 bases). The sequence was obtained from a person between 40 and 85 years old with oral cavity squamous cell carcinoma. The input for sequencing was PBMCs, taken before nivolumab (anti-PD-1) treatment. This CDR3 reads CASSRGNQETQYF. For the CDR3, the DNA is TGTGCCAGCAGCCGGGGGAACCAAGAGACCCAGTACTTC.